The 15 T cell receptor beta chains given below trace back to one sample, sequenced in a study of T cells after yellow fever vaccination. TCRdb analysed the 5' RACE reads with MiXCR anew, one entry per CDR3 protein. The sample carries under 600,000 distinct CDR3 sequences, just over 20% recorded once. Here the sequenced sample was PBMCs, taken roughly 20 days after the first yellow fever vaccination. These receptors all come from a man aged 18-30 years who received the YFV17D yellow fever vaccine.

V usage is TRBV27 and J usage is TRBJ2-7; unclear D gene. Germline V gene sequence: CDR1 MNHEY, CDR2 SMNVEV (reference sequence). CDR3 size: 14 residues. Deletions cut 0 bases from V and 3 bases from J, with 9 bases between. The CDR3 nucleotides read TGTGCCAGCAGTTTATCAGCAGGTCTCTACGAGCAGTACTTC. This gives the protein CASSLSAGLYEQYF.

The genes are TRBV7-6 and TRBJ2-5, with 8 nucleotides matching TRBD1. Germline lookup yields CDR1 SGHVS and CDR2 FNYEAQ. The CDR3 has 14 amino acids. J gave up 4 bases and V 1 base, and 2 bases lay outside the gene matches. The CDR3 spells CASSLVGQGETQYF. The CDR3 DNA is TGTGCCAGCAGCTTAGTTGGACAGGGAGAGACCCAGTACTTC.

A few counts support this clonotype. The gene calls are TRBV7-2 and TRBJ2-3; TRBD2 aligns across 8 bases. The CDR3 contains 14 residues. Trimming at V came to 7 bases and at J to 5 bases, leaving 8 bases not matched to a gene. The germline gives CDR1 SGHTA, CDR2 FQGNSA. This CDR3 is CASTATSAGDTQYF. Written as DNA, the CDR3 is TGTGCCAGCACAGCGACTAGCGCGGGAGATACGCAGTATTTT.

This clonotype was seen a few times. J is TRBJ2-1 and V is TRBV12-3 or TRBV12-4; D is unresolved. V was pared by 3 bases and J by 6 bases, with 9 bases between. The CDR3 extends over 13 amino acids. In DNA form, the CDR3 reads TGTGCCAGCAGTTTCGACGGTGCCAATGAGCAGTTCTTC. This gives the protein CASSFDGANEQFF.

This clonotype came up a few times. The chain is built from TRBV5-1 and TRBJ2-3; 7 bases align to TRBD2. With 4 bases clipped from V and 0 bases from J, the junction kept 2 bases outside the gene matches. The CDR3 covers 14 residues. Germline CDR1 and CDR2: SGHRS and YFSETQ. The CDR3 sequence is CASSGGDSTDTQYF. In DNA form, the CDR3 reads TGCGCCAGCAGCGGGGGGGACAGCACAGATACGCAGTATTTT.

This clonotype was seen many times. The chain has TRBV12-3 or TRBV12-4 and TRBJ2-1; 11 nucleotides agree with TRBD2. This CDR3 spans 15 amino acids. The trim removed 2 bases at V and 6 bases at J, leaving 3 bases unmatched. CDR3 sequence (DNA): TGTGCCAGCAGTTTAATAGCGGGGGGGCGCAATGAGCAGTTCTTC. Its protein product is CASSLIAGGRNEQFF.

A few counts support this clonotype. V is TRBV5-1 and J is TRBJ2-3; the match to TRBD2 covers 12 bases. The CDR3 spans 16 residues. V trimming: 4 bases; J trimming: 5 bases; junction bases outside the gene matches: 8. Germline-derived CDR1 and CDR2 are SGHRS and YFSETQ. CDR3 DNA: TGCGCCAGCAGCCCCGGGACTAGCGGGCGGAAAGATACGCAGTATTTT. This gives the protein CASSPGTSGRKDTQYF.

The rearrangement joins TRBV7-2 to TRBJ2-1, with D maybe TRBD2 (6 bases). V was shortened by 3 bases and J by 6 bases, with 12 bases between the two germline ends. The CDR3 covers 14 residues. CDR1 SGHTA and CDR2 FQGNSA come from the germline V gene. The chain's CDR3 is CASSFIGGANEQFF. As DNA, the CDR3 is TGTGCCAGCAGCTTTATCGGAGGGGCCAATGAGCAGTTCTTC. Full variable domain (missing parts from reference TRBV7-2 and TRBJ2-1): GAGVSQSPSNKVTEKGKDVELRCDPISGHTALYWYRQSLGQGLEFLIYFQGNSAPDKSGLPSDRFSAERTGGSVSTLTIQRTQQEDSAVYLCASSFIGGANEQFFGPGTRLTVL.

This clonotype was seen a few times. The CDR3 DNA follows: TGTGCCTGGGACAGATCCACCGGGGAGCTGTTTTTT. Translation: CAWDRSTGELFF. This chain links TRBV21-1 with TRBJ2-2; the table's D call of TRBD1 was not tested on the DNA. TRBV21-1 is a listed pseudogene. The CDR3 runs 12 residues.

The chain joins TRBV18 to TRBJ2-7, with TRBD1 as a possible D gene (5 bases). This CDR3 is 13 amino acids long. Trimming removed 4 bases from V and 2 bases from J, with 9 bases in between. CDR1 is KGHSH, CDR2 LQKENI, per germline. CDR3 DNA: TGTGCCAGCTCACGGGGCCCGACCTACGAGCAGTACGTC. Protein product: CASSRGPTYEQYV.

The chain employs TRBV12-3 or TRBV12-4 and TRBJ2-1, with 14 bases lining up with TRBD2. Trimming cost V 6 bases and J 8 bases; bases outside gene matches: 9. CDR3 length: 16 residues. CDR3 sequence: CASSPGLAGGADEQFF. CDR3 coding DNA: TGTGCCAGCAGCCCTGGACTAGCGGGGGGAGCGGATGAGCAGTTCTTC.

This clonotype has a handful of counts. The rearrangement joins TRBV29-1 to TRBJ2-1; 7 bases match TRBD1. Trimming cost V 8 bases and J 5 bases; bases outside gene matches: 15. Germline loops: CDR1 SQVTM, CDR2 ANQGSEA. CDR3 length: 15 amino acids. This chain's CDR3 is CSLRGQGSLHNEQFF. The CDR3 region has the DNA TGCAGCTTAAGGGGGCAGGGGTCCCTGCACAATGAGCAGTTCTTC.

This sequence joins TRBV7-2 and TRBJ2-2; 7 positions agree with TRBD2. Germline CDR1 is SGHTA and CDR2 is FQGNSA. V gave up 5 bases and J gave up 1 base; unmatched junction bases: 4. The CDR3 extends over 15 amino acids. DNA of the CDR3: TGTGCCAGCAGCCCCGGGACTATGAACACCGGGGAGCTGTTTTTT. This codes for CASSPGTMNTGELFF.

The rearrangement uses TRBV10-3 and TRBJ2-1, with 7 bases aligning to TRBD1. CDR1 is ENHRY, CDR2 SYGVKD, per germline. V lost 5 bases, J lost 0 bases, and 4 bases stayed unmatched. The CDR3 covers 15 residues. In nucleotides, the CDR3 is TGTGCCATCAGTACAGGGGTAAGCTCCTACAATGAGCAGTTCTTC. Translating gives CAISTGVSSYNEQFF.

V usage is TRBV15 and J usage is TRBJ2-3, with D possibly being TRBD1 (5 bases). The V end lost 5 bases, the J end lost 1 base, and 10 bases lay between the germline ends. Germline CDR1 LNHNV, CDR2 YYDKDF (reference sequence). There are 14 residues in the CDR3. CDR3 sequence: CATSGAGRTDTQYF. The CDR3 DNA reads TGTGCCACCAGCGGGGCCGGCCGCACAGATACGCAGTATTTT.